This T cell receptor (beta chain) was profiled in a study of control samples from healthy donors and cancer patients. Here immunoSEQ multiplex PCR was the method, and the copy in TCRdb shows in-frame clones only, minus some. The table includes about 120,000 clones, roughly 87% detected once. This clone is medium-sized by share. Germline lookup yields CDR1 ENHRY and CDR2 SYGVKD. The CDR3 has 13 residues. Trimming took off 10 bases at V and 7 bases at J, with 17 bases between the two ends. This TCR was sampled from a man between 18 and 29 years old in good health. Sequenced: blood. The chain employs TRBV10-3 and TRBJ2-1; D gene uncertain. The chain's CDR3 is CATLHWEGNEQFF. In DNA form, the CDR3 reads TGTGCCACGTTACACTGGGAAGGGAATGAGCAGTTCTTC.